The sequence of this T cell receptor beta chain was determined in a study of response to subunit inactivated influenza vaccine (dated by TCRdb to the late 2010s). Broadly, across the study: Deep quantitative T cell receptor repertoire profiling was used in the study to track responses to a trivalent subunit inactivated influenza vaccine.

The paper's findings and limits, for the study overall: The authors proposed that each seasonal influenza vaccination may bring in only a limited number of new T cells.

V ends up 2 bases short and J 9 bases short, with an unmatched junction base count of 8. Its CDR3 holds 14 amino acids, cysteine through phenylalanine. The DNA shown is the 42-base CDR3, in frame from base 1. CDR1 and CDR2 are read off the germline V gene (reference sequence) as GTSNPN and SVGIG. The library came from RT-PCR. The run used an Illumina HiSeq 2500. Starting from the raw public reads, TCRdb applied fastp trimming at Q25, assembled clones with MiXCR and retained in-frame beta chains. One record per CDR3 amino acid sequence lists the most common genes and DNA. The sample has approximately 700,000 distinct CDR3 sequences on record, approximately 14% of them singletons. The ten largest clones add up to roughly 11% of the sample. Points on this clonotype: The antigen it recognizes is unknown. No base quality information exists; no much larger clone differs at one position.

This TCR came from a man aged 45 to 65 who received an inactivated influenza vaccine. Donor details come from another sample of the same person, matched by shared clones. The chain is encoded by TRBV30 joined to TRBJ2-4, with 9 bases aligning to TRBD1. This specimen consisted of PBMCs from blood, obtained approximately 12 days after vaccination. CDR3 region: CAWSLPGQGFIQYF. The DNA sequence is TGTGCCTGGAGTTTACCGGGACAGGGATTCATTCAGTACTTC.